These T cell receptor beta chains were read from a single sample in a study of T-cell memory formation after mild COVID-19. TCRdb redid the calling of the 5' RACE reads with MiXCR, one entry per CDR3 protein. Counted here are 300,000 to 400,000 distinct CDR3 sequences, roughly an eighth occurring once; the ten biggest clones make up 22%. Input material: PBMCs or a T cell subset sorted from them (not recorded which). These receptors originate from a young man who had mild COVID-19 (a few samples of this study predate the infection). Cell type and time point are not known. The CDR3 runs from the conserved cysteine through the conserved F or W. D genes are given only for firm matches. Size values are once, few and many counts, or a class for expanded clones, and some rows have none.

J gene: TRBJ1-1; V gene: TRBV7-9; D gene: -; clone size: few; CDR3 DNA: TGTGCCAGCAGCCCCCCCCTCGGCACTGAAGCTTTCTTT; CDR3 protein: CASSPPLGTEAFF
J gene: TRBJ1-2; V gene: TRBV4-3; D gene: -; clone size: few; CDR3 DNA: TGCGCCAGCAGCCAAAAAACGAATACCTATGGCTACACCTTC; CDR3 protein: CASSQKTNTYGYTF
J gene: TRBJ2-1; V gene: TRBV2; D gene: TRBD2; clone size: few; CDR3 DNA: TGTGCCAGCCGCCGGACTAGCGGGCGAACTAGCTCCTACAATGAGCAGTTCTTC; CDR3 protein: CASRRTSGRTSSYNEQFF
J gene: TRBJ2-1; V gene: TRBV9; D gene: -; clone size: -; CDR3 DNA: TGTGCCAGCAGCGTAGGGGTAGCAGGCGTTGAGCAGTTCTTC; CDR3 protein: CASSVGVAGVEQFF
J gene: TRBJ1-1; V gene: TRBV12-3/TRBV12-4; D gene: -; clone size: many; CDR3 DNA: TGTGCCAGCGGGACGAGTGGGACGAACACTGAAGCTTTCTTT; CDR3 protein: CASGTSGTNTEAFF
J gene: TRBJ2-5; V gene: TRBV5-1; D gene: -; clone size: few; CDR3 DNA: TGCGCCAGCAGCGTCCAGGGGGGTTTCGAGACCCAGTACTTC; CDR3 protein: CASSVQGGFETQYF
J gene: TRBJ2-1; V gene: TRBV27; D gene: TRBD1; clone size: few; CDR3 DNA: TGTGCCAGCAGTTTATCCGGGACAGGGGGTTTTTACAATGAGCAGTTCTTC; CDR3 protein: CASSLSGTGGFYNEQFF
J gene: TRBJ2-1; V gene: TRBV4-3; D gene: -; clone size: few; CDR3 DNA: TGCGCCAGCAGCCAAGATAAGGCAGGGAGACGCAATGAGCAGTTCTTC; CDR3 protein: CASSQDKAGRRNEQFF
J gene: TRBJ2-5; V gene: TRBV15; D gene: -; clone size: -; CDR3 DNA: TGTGCCACCAGCATCGAGGGGAATGGATGGGAGACCCAGTACTTC; CDR3 protein: CATSIEGNGWETQYF
J gene: TRBJ2-1; V gene: TRBV19; D gene: TRBD2; clone size: -; CDR3 DNA: TGTGCCAGTAGTGACCCGGGGCTAGCGGGGCCGAGCTCCTACAATGAGCAGTTCTTC; CDR3 protein: CASSDPGLAGPSSYNEQFF
J gene: TRBJ2-5; V gene: TRBV10-2; D gene: TRBD1; clone size: few; CDR3 DNA: TGCGCCAGCAGTGTTTTAACAGGGGTCCAAGAGACCCAGTACTTC; CDR3 protein: CASSVLTGVQETQYF
J gene: TRBJ1-2; V gene: TRBV7-2; D gene: -; clone size: -; CDR3 DNA: TGTGCCAGCAGCTTACCCCTGGGGGGCTACACCTTC; CDR3 protein: CASSLPLGGYTF
J gene: TRBJ2-7; V gene: TRBV11-2; D gene: -; clone size: -; CDR3 DNA: TGTGCCAGCAGCTTAGGAGGGAGCGGGTCCATCTCCTACGAGCAGTACTTC; CDR3 protein: CASSLGGSGSISYEQYF
J gene: TRBJ2-5; V gene: TRBV5-1; D gene: -; clone size: many; CDR3 DNA: TGCGCCAGCAGCTTGGGAGGGGGTCTCCAAGAGACCCAGTACTTC; CDR3 protein: CASSLGGGLQETQYF
J gene: TRBJ2-1; V gene: TRBV7-2; D gene: -; clone size: -; CDR3 DNA: TGTGCCAGCGCACGGGGGCATACCTACAATGAGCAGTTCTTC; CDR3 protein: CASARGHTYNEQFF
J gene: TRBJ2-3; V gene: TRBV6-2/TRBV6-3; D gene: -; clone size: -; CDR3 DNA: TGTGCCAGCAGTCCGGGGGCTCATTTCACAGATACGCAGTATTTT; CDR3 protein: CASSPGAHFTDTQYF
J gene: TRBJ2-3; V gene: TRBV6-4; D gene: TRBD2; clone size: many; CDR3 DNA: TGTGCCAGCAGTGCTAGCGGGGGGGCAGATACGCAGTATTTT; CDR3 protein: CASSASGGADTQYF
J gene: TRBJ2-1; V gene: TRBV6-4; D gene: -; clone size: -; CDR3 DNA: TGTGCCAGCAGTGGGGGTGGAGTCAGGGGTGAGCAGTTCTTC; CDR3 protein: CASSGGGVRGEQFF
J gene: TRBJ2-5; V gene: TRBV6-1; D gene: TRBD1; clone size: -; CDR3 DNA: TGTGCCAGCAGACGGGGACAGGGGAGGGGAAAGACCCAGTACTTC; CDR3 protein: CASRRGQGRGKTQYF
J gene: TRBJ1-2; V gene: TRBV5-1; D gene: -; clone size: many; CDR3 DNA: TGCGCCAGCAACTGGGGTGGGGCTCGGAACTATGGCTACACCTTC; CDR3 protein: CASNWGGARNYGYTF
J gene: TRBJ2-1; V gene: TRBV5-6; D gene: TRBD2; clone size: -; CDR3 DNA: TGTGCCAGCAGCCGACGGGGGGTCTACAATGAGCAGTTCTTC; CDR3 protein: CASSRRGVYNEQFF
J gene: TRBJ1-3; V gene: TRBV20-1; D gene: TRBD1; clone size: many; CDR3 DNA: TGCAGTGCTCAGACAGGGGAGCATGGAAACACCATATATTTT; CDR3 protein: CSAQTGEHGNTIYF
J gene: TRBJ2-6; V gene: TRBV6-5; D gene: -; clone size: few; CDR3 DNA: TGTGCCAGCAGTGGAGGGTGGGACAGCTCTGGGGCCAACGTCCTGACTTTC; CDR3 protein: CASSGGWDSSGANVLTF
J gene: TRBJ1-1; V gene: TRBV30; D gene: -; clone size: few; CDR3 DNA: TGTGCCTGGGGGGGTGTTGAAGCTTTCTTT; CDR3 protein: CAWGGVEAFF
J gene: TRBJ1-2; V gene: TRBV9; D gene: TRBD1; clone size: -; CDR3 DNA: TGTGCCAGCAGCGAGGGGACAGGGCGCTATGGCTACACCTTC; CDR3 protein: CASSEGTGRYGYTF
J gene: TRBJ1-2; V gene: TRBV29-1; D gene: -; clone size: -; CDR3 DNA: TGCAGCGTTGACGGACAGAACTATGGCTACACCTTC; CDR3 protein: CSVDGQNYGYTF